Following are 24 T cell receptor beta chains from one sample sequenced in a study of CD8 T cells in Susac syndrome. An input of roughly 0.45 to 1 ug of RNA was subjected to reverse transcription using random hexamers. TCRdb independently ran MiXCR on the immunoSEQ multiplex PCR reads; one entry per CDR3 protein. This table holds about 430,000 distinct CDR3 sequences, approximately 89% found once. What was sequenced was CD8+ T cells from PBMCs. These receptors were obtained from a human donor with multiple sclerosis.

The rearrangement links TRBV28 to TRBJ1-5, with D perhaps TRBD1 (6 bases). CDR3 length equals 18 residues. V was clipped by 4 bases and J by 4 bases, with 23 bases between them. CDR1 and CDR2 (germline): MDHEN, SYDVKM. The CDR3 spells CASSSPGGAALSNQPQHF. CDR3 DNA: TGTGCCAGCAGTTCCCCGGGGGGGGCGGCCCTTAGTAATCAGCCCCAGCATTTT.

This clonotype occurred a few times. The chain carries TRBV5-1 and TRBJ2-7; 9 bases are shared with TRBD2. This CDR3 spans 15 amino acids. Germline V gene sequence: CDR1 SGHRS, CDR2 YFSETQ. V dropped 0 bases and J dropped 0; count of bases not matched to a gene: 1. CDR3 sequence reads: CASSLDSGSSYEQYF. CDR3 sequence (DNA): TGCGCCAGCAGCTTGGATAGCGGGAGCTCCTACGAGCAGTACTTC.

V gene TRBV11-2 combines with J gene TRBJ2-5, with 10 bases matching TRBD1. This CDR3 has 16 residues. The ends lost 4 bases at V and 0 bases at J; junction bases unmatched: 5. Germline values: CDR1 SGHAT, CDR2 FQNNGV. The CDR3 sequence: CASSSPGQGYQETQYF. CDR3 DNA sequence: TGTGCCAGCAGCTCTCCGGGACAGGGGTACCAAGAGACCCAGTACTTC.

V usage is TRBV6-1 and J usage is TRBJ1-5; TRBD1 aligns across 7 bases. The CDR3 runs to 14 residues. Unmatched junction bases numbered 3, after V lost 5 bases and J lost 2 bases. CDR1 MNHNS and CDR2 SASEGT come from the germline V gene. The CDR3 region is CASSHGQGNQPQHF. Written as DNA, the CDR3 is TGTGCCAGCAGTCACGGACAGGGCAATCAGCCCCAGCATTTT.

The chain uses TRBV11-2 and TRBJ2-2; 7 bases are shared with TRBD1. The CDR3 length is 16 residues. The ends lost 5 bases at V and 0 bases at J; junction bases unmatched: 6. The germline V gene has CDR1 SGHAT and CDR2 FQNNGV. CDR3 sequence reads: CASSPYRGANTGELFF. CDR3 sequence (DNA): TGTGCCAGCAGCCCTTACAGGGGAGCGAACACCGGGGAGCTGTTTTTT.

This clonotype was observed a few times. The V and J genes are TRBV29-1 and TRBJ2-3; unclear D gene. This CDR3 has 14 residues. The ends were cut back, 1 base at V and 1 base at J, with 9 bases in the middle. Germline loops: CDR1 SQVTM, CDR2 ANQGSEA. This CDR3 is CSVEGGEGTDTQYF. The CDR3, as DNA: TGCAGCGTTGAAGGGGGTGAGGGCACAGATACGCAGTATTTT.

This rearrangement joins TRBV6-1 to TRBJ2-1; D perhaps matches TRBD2 (6 bases). Per germline, CDR1 MNHNS and CDR2 SASEGT. Trimming shortened V by 1 base and J by 15 bases, and 10 bases separated the two germline ends. The CDR3 runs 11 residues. The DNA of the CDR3 is TGTGCCAGCAGTGAAGGAGGGAGGTGGTTCTTC. It is translated as CASSEGGRWFF.

The chain carries TRBV7-6 and TRBJ2-1; 7 bases fit TRBD1. Germline V CDR1 and CDR2: SGHVS, FNYEAQ. V was clipped by 5 bases and J by 7 bases; unmatched bases: 8. This CDR3 has 14 amino acids. CDR3 sequence (DNA): TGTGCCAGCAGCCCTACGACAGGGTTGAATGAGCAGTTCTTC. It is translated as CASSPTTGLNEQFF.

The chain employs TRBV12-3 or TRBV12-4 and TRBJ2-5; 9 nucleotides line up with TRBD1. The CDR3 is 15 residues long. V dropped 5 bases and J dropped 5; count of bases not matched to a gene: 9. The chain's CDR3 is CASSRPGQGIETQYF. The CDR3 DNA sequence: TGTGCCAGCAGTCGACCGGGACAGGGTATCGAGACCCAGTACTTC.

This chain joins TRBV5-1 and TRBJ2-1; 10 bases agree with TRBD2. In germline, CDR1 is SGHRS, CDR2 YFSETQ. J was trimmed by 4 bases and V by 2 bases; bases with no gene match: 6. The CDR3 extends over 16 amino acids. This CDR3 reads CASSFIPGLAYNEQFF. The DNA of the CDR3 is TGCGCCAGCAGCTTTATTCCGGGACTAGCGTACAATGAGCAGTTCTTC.

The gene calls are TRBV30 and TRBJ2-7, with 7 bases identical to TRBD1. This CDR3 is 14 amino acids long. V trimming: 2 bases; J trimming: 2 bases; junction bases outside the gene matches: 6. CDR1 GTSNPN and CDR2 SVGIG come from the germline V gene (reference sequence). The CDR3 reads CAWSPGQGAYEQYF. CDR3 nucleotides: TGTGCCTGGAGTCCCGGGCAGGGGGCCTACGAGCAGTACTTC. The whole variable domain, filled in from reference TRBV30 and TRBJ2-7, reads SQTIHQWPATLVQPVGSPLSLECTVEGTSNPNLYWYRQAAGRGLQLLFYSVGIGQISSEVPQNLSASRPQDRQFILSSKKLLLSDSGFYLCAWSPGQGAYEQYFGPGTRLTVT.

The gene calls are TRBV29-1 and TRBJ2-7; a weak D match, TRBD1 (6 bases). The CDR3 sequence is 14 residues long. Germline-derived CDR1 and CDR2 are SQVTM and ANQGSEA. Deletions cut 4 bases from V and 0 bases from J, with 13 bases between. In DNA form, the CDR3 reads TGCAGCGTTGGGGGGCCAGGTGGCTCCTACGAGCAGTACTTC. The encoded protein is CSVGGPGGSYEQYF.

The rearrangement uses TRBV5-6 and TRBJ2-6; 7 nucleotides match TRBD2. CDR1 SGHDT and CDR2 YYEEEE come from the germline V gene. The CDR3 totals 14 residues. V lost 2 bases, J lost 6 bases, and 2 bases stayed unmatched. The CDR3 reads CASSFGGKANVLTF. The DNA for the CDR3 is TGTGCCAGCAGCTTCGGGGGGAAGGCCAACGTCCTGACTTTC.

Written as DNA, the CDR3 is TGTGCCAGCAGTCGAGGGTTCGGCGGCCCCAATGAGCAGTTCTTC. This gives the protein CASSRGFGGPNEQFF. The rearrangement joins TRBV27 to TRBJ2-1; D possibly corresponds to TRBD2 (5 bases). The CDR3 sequence is 15 residues long. Per the germline V gene, CDR1 is MNHEY and CDR2 is SMNVEV (reference sequence). Trimming removed 5 bases from V and 6 bases from J, with 17 bases in between.

The V and J genes are TRBV7-9 and TRBJ1-1; perhaps TRBD1 as D (6 bases). Trimming cost V 4 bases and J 2 bases, with 17 bases left between them. The CDR3 has 16 amino acids. From germline, CDR1 is SEHNR and CDR2 FQNEAQ (reference sequence). CDR3 amino acids: CASSSPWGQSNTEAFF. CDR3 coding DNA: TGTGCCAGCAGCTCTCCATGGGGGCAGTCAAACACTGAAGCTTTCTTT. The variable domain in full, completed from reference TRBV7-9 and TRBJ1-1, reads DTGVSQNPRHKITKRGQNVTFRCDPISEHNRLYWYRQTLGQGPEFLTYFQNEAQLEKSRLLSDRFSAERPKGSFSTLEIQRTEQGDSAMYLCASSSPWGQSNTEAFFGQGTRLTVV.

The gene calls are TRBV7-9 and TRBJ2-2; D uncertain. Germline CDR1 SEHNR, CDR2 FQNEAQ (reference sequence). The V gene lost 7 bases and the J gene lost 1 base, with 10 bases spanning the gap. CDR3 length: 14 residues. CDR3 nucleotides: TGTGCCAGCACTCCCGGATTGAACACCGGGGAGCTGTTTTTT. Amino acid sequence: CASTPGLNTGELFF.

The rearrangement links TRBV5-4 to TRBJ2-7; maybe TRBD1 (6 bases). CDR3 length: 14 residues. The germline gives CDR1 SGHNT, CDR2 YYREEE (reference sequence). With 0 bases removed from V and 3 bases from J, the gap between germline ends came to 10 bases. CDR3 nucleotide sequence: TGTGCCAGCAGCTTGGGGGGGCAGATCTACGAGCAGTACTTC. Translated, it gives CASSLGGQIYEQYF.

The chain uses TRBV15 and TRBJ1-5; D gene ambiguous. Germline V gene lookup returns CDR1 LNHNV and CDR2 YYDKDF (reference sequence). V gave up 1 base and J gave up 7 bases, with 5 bases separating them. This CDR3 spans 12 amino acids. The CDR3 protein is CATSRVGQPQHF. The CDR3 nucleotides read TGTGCCACCAGCAGAGTCGGGCAGCCCCAGCATTTT.

The genes are TRBV6-5 and TRBJ2-7; D may be TRBD2 (6 bases). CDR1 MNHEY and CDR2 SVGAGI come from the germline V gene. V was pared by 6 bases and J by 6 bases, with 15 bases between. The CDR3 is 13 amino acids. In DNA form, the CDR3 reads TGTGCCAGCAGCTTACATGGGAGGATCGAGCAGTACTTC. Translated: CASSLHGRIEQYF.

The chain has TRBV4-1 and TRBJ2-7; no clear D gene. Germline assignment: CDR1 MGHRA and CDR2 YSYEKL. The CDR3 consists of 13 residues. Trimming shortened V by 0 bases and J by 6 bases, and 9 bases separated the two germline ends. CDR3 sequence (DNA): TGCGCCAGCAGCCAAGAGGCAACTGGCGAGCAGTACTTC. Translating it yields CASSQEATGEQYF.

The CDR3 region has the DNA TGTGCCAGCAGCTTAGAGGGTCCGGGGGACGGTCAGCCCCAGCATTTT. Protein: CASSLEGPGDGQPQHF. J is TRBJ1-5 and V is TRBV11-2, with D tentatively TRBD1 (5 bases). V was pared by 0 bases and J by 6 bases, with 15 bases between. The CDR3 is 16 residues long. CDR1 is SGHAT and CDR2 is FQNNGV in the germline V gene. Supplemented by reference TRBV11-2 and TRBJ1-5, the full variable domain reads EAGVAQSPRYKIIEKRQSVAFWCNPISGHATLYWYQQILGQGPKLLIQFQNNGVVDDSQLPKDRFSAERLKGVDSTLKIQPAKLEDSAVYLCASSLEGPGDGQPQHFGDGTRLSIL.

The chain combines TRBV6-4 with TRBJ2-1, with 7 bases fitting TRBD2. J was trimmed by 0 bases and V by 6 bases; bases with no gene match: 5. This CDR3 has 15 amino acids. The germline gives CDR1 MRHNA, CDR2 SNTAGT. The CDR3 reads CASRAAGDSYNEQFF. In DNA form, the CDR3 reads TGTGCCAGCAGAGCGGCGGGGGACTCCTACAATGAGCAGTTCTTC.

The V call is TRBV6-1, the J call TRBJ2-7; 7 nucleotides align to TRBD2. V lost 2 bases, J lost 3 bases, and 4 bases stayed unmatched. The CDR3 runs 14 residues. Per germline, CDR1 MNHNS and CDR2 SASEGT. This CDR3 reads CASSENGGGYEQYF. Here the CDR3 DNA reads TGTGCCAGCAGTGAAAATGGGGGGGGCTACGAGCAGTACTTC.

This clonotype is a singleton in its sample. The chain has TRBV27 and TRBJ2-7; the D gene is possibly TRBD1 (5 bases). Germline-derived CDR1 and CDR2 are MNHEY and SMNVEV (reference sequence). The CDR3 is 11 residues long. With 7 bases removed from V and 6 bases from J, the gap between germline ends came to 10 bases. CDR3 DNA: TGTGCCAGCACATGGGGCTTCGAGCAGTACTTC. Translating it yields CASTWGFEQYF.